Listed here are 22 T cell receptor beta chains from one sample, sequenced in a study of tumor-infiltrating lymphocytes in glioblastoma multiforme. TCR beta libraries were built from RNA through three nested multiplex PCR rounds using modified ARM-PCR. Via MiXCR, TCRdb re-called the multiplex PCR reads, giving one row per CDR3 protein. The table lists 7,000 to 9,500 distinct CDR3 sequences, roughly 69% of them singletons. The specimen sequenced was brain tumor tissue. All receptors come from a male donor with glioblastoma.

This chain uses TRBV29-1 with TRBJ2-1; D possibly corresponds to TRBD2 (6 bases). The germline gives CDR1 SQVTM, CDR2 ANQGSEA. Trimming left V 7 bases short and J 15 bases short, with 31 bases between. This CDR3 is built from 15 residues. The CDR3 DNA follows: TGCAGCGGTTTACAGTCAAGTACAAGGAGGGATTCCCTGTTCTTC. Translated: CSGLQSSTRRDSLFF.

The genes are TRBV20-1 and TRBJ2-7; D perhaps matches TRBD1 (6 bases). The germline CDR1 and CDR2 sequences are DFQATT and SNEGSKA (reference sequence). V was pared by 3 bases and J by 6 bases, with 15 bases between. The CDR3 is made up of 13 amino acids. CDR3 region: CSASHAGVGEQYF. The CDR3 bases are TGCAGTGCTAGTCACGCAGGGGTTGGCGAGCAGTACTTC.

Concerning this clonotype: A read error may account for a junction end that differs from germline. The CDR3 coding sequence is TGTGCCAGCAGCTTCGGGGGCACAGATACGCTGTATTTT. This gives the protein CASSFGGTDTLYF. The chain joins TRBV7-8 to TRBJ2-3, with D possibly being TRBD1 or TRBD2 (6 bases each). The CDR3 loop spans 13 amino acids. Germline V gene lookup returns CDR1 SGHVS and CDR2 FQNEAQ.

The J gene is TRBJ2-1, the V gene TRBV11-2; no reliable D call. V was clipped by 0 bases and J by 15 bases, with 9 bases between them. Germline loops: CDR1 SGHAT, CDR2 FQNNGV. This CDR3 has 11 amino acids. The CDR3 bases are TGTGCCAGCAGCTTAGAGACCACGGGGTTCTTC. Amino acid sequence: CASSLETTGFF.

V usage is TRBV20-1 and J usage is TRBJ1-6; D gene uncertain. This CDR3 spans 15 amino acids. CDR1 is DFQATT, CDR2 SNEGSKA, per germline (reference sequence). CDR3 sequence (DNA): TGCACTGCCAGAGGGCGGGGTTCCGTAAATTCACCCCTCCACTTT. Amino acid sequence: CTARGRGSVNSPLHF.

As to this clonotype: The CDR3 does not end in the conserved phenylalanine or tryptophan, so this is likely a read error. The chain uses TRBV11-2 and TRBJ2-1; the D call may be TRBD1 or TRBD2 (5 bases each). The V end lost 1 base, the J end lost 8 bases, and 15 bases lay between the germline ends. The CDR3 runs to 15 residues. Germline-derived CDR1 and CDR2 are SGHAT and FQNNGV. In nucleotides, the CDR3 is TGTGCCAGCAGCTTAGTGAGGGGCGCGGTCCATGAGCAGTTCTTA. Amino acid sequence: CASSLVRGAVHEQFL.

The chain links TRBV4-1 to TRBJ1-6, with D uncertain. Trimming pared 10 bases from V and 9 bases from J, leaving 22 bases between. This CDR3 has 15 amino acids. Germline CDR1 reads MGHRA; CDR2 reads YSYEKL. In DNA, the CDR3 is TGCGCCAACCAAAACCTTGCGTCTGGGGTTTCACCCCTCCACTTT. Translated, it gives CANQNLASGVSPLHF.

This clonotype was observed a few times. This chain connects TRBV20-1 to TRBJ1-5; no clear D gene. The germline V and J ends were trimmed by 0 bases and 3 bases, with 6 bases remaining between them. The CDR3 is made up of 13 amino acids. Germline CDR1 and CDR2: DFQATT and SNEGSKA (reference sequence). CDR3 nucleotide sequence: TGCAGTGCTAGAGAGCCCTACAATCAGCCCCAGCATTTT. Translation: CSAREPYNQPQHF.

In its sample, this clonotype was seen many times. The gene calls are TRBV6-1 and TRBJ2-7; a weak D match, TRBD1 (6 bases). The V gene's germline CDR1 is MNHNS and CDR2 SASEGT. Trimming left V 8 bases short and J 2 bases short, with 13 bases between. The CDR3 covers 13 residues. This chain's CDR3 is CASLGGETYEQYF. The DNA for the CDR3 is TGTGCCAGCCTTGGGGGCGAGACCTACGAGCAGTACTTC.

This clonotype is a singleton in its sample. The CDR3 does not end in the conserved phenylalanine or tryptophan, so this is likely a read error. The V call is TRBV11-2, the J call TRBJ2-1; no firm D call. Looked up from germline, CDR1 is SGHAT and CDR2 is FQNNGV. With 5 bases removed from V and 12 bases from J, the gap between germline ends came to 11 bases. The CDR3 extends over 11 amino acids. The CDR3 sequence: CASSIFSAQFL. CDR3 coding DNA: TGTGCCAGCAGCATATTCAGTGCGCAGTTCCTC.

Points on this clonotype: The CDR3 ends on some other residue instead of the conserved phenylalanine or tryptophan, so this is likely a read error. For the CDR3, the DNA is TGTGCCAGCAGTGACTCGGACGGAAGCACAGATACGCAGTATTCT. Its translation: CASSDSDGSTDTQYS. The chain has TRBV11-1 and TRBJ2-3; no definite D call. Germline V CDR1 and CDR2: SGHAT, FQDESV (reference sequence). The V end lost 6 bases, the J end lost 0 bases, and 13 bases lay between the germline ends. The CDR3 totals 15 residues.

V gene TRBV11-2 combines with J gene TRBJ2-1; a weak D match, TRBD1 (6 bases). The CDR3 consists of 13 residues. The germline CDR1 and CDR2 sequences are SGHAT and FQNNGV. V shed 4 bases and J shed 8 bases, with 12 bases lying between them. The chain's CDR3 is CASSSTHRDEQFF. The CDR3 DNA follows: TGTGCCAGCAGCTCGACCCACAGGGATGAGCAGTTCTTC.

This clonotype was counted at least ten times. This chain connects TRBV5-6 to TRBJ2-7, with D possibly TRBD2 on 6 matching bases. Germline CDR1 SGHDT, CDR2 YYEEEE. This CDR3 has 12 residues. V was trimmed by 3 bases and J by 7 bases, leaving 11 bases between them. The CDR3 sequence: CASSYDSGEQYF. The CDR3 nucleotides read TGTGCCAGCAGCTACGACAGCGGGGAGCAGTACTTC.

Remarks on this clonotype: Since no conserved phenylalanine or tryptophan closes the CDR3, a read error is the likely cause. The genes are TRBV20-1 and TRBJ2-1; D may correspond to TRBD1 or TRBD2 (5 bases each). Trimming shortened V by 0 bases and J by 8 bases, and 14 bases separated the two germline ends. Germline CDR1 is DFQATT and CDR2 is SNEGSKA (reference sequence). The CDR3 has 14 residues. This CDR3 is CSARDEAEGYEQFY. CDR3 nucleotide sequence: TGCAGTGCTAGAGATGAGGCAGAGGGGTATGAGCAGTTCTAC.

A word on this clonotype: This CDR3 fails to terminate in the conserved phenylalanine or tryptophan, so it likely reflects a read error. V gene TRBV11-2 combines with J gene TRBJ2-7; a possible D gene is TRBD1 (6 bases). The germline V gene has CDR1 SGHAT and CDR2 FQNNGV. The CDR3 contains 13 residues. Here the CDR3 reads CAGSQGQTYEQYS. Written as DNA, the CDR3 is TGTGCCGGCAGCCAAGGACAGACCTACGAGCAGTACTCC.

Concerning this clonotype: A read error may produce the germline difference seen at one junction end. The chain couples TRBV20-1 to TRBJ1-1, with D hard to call. The CDR3 covers 13 residues. Per the germline V gene, CDR1 is DFQATT and CDR2 is SNEGSKA (reference sequence). This chain's CDR3 is CCANTNLNTEAFF. For the CDR3, the DNA is TGCTGTGCTAACACCAACCTGAACACTGAAGCTTTCTTT.

The chain couples TRBV29-1 to TRBJ2-1; D perhaps matches TRBD2 (5 bases). CDR1 is SQVTM, CDR2 ANQGSEA, per germline. The CDR3 totals 16 residues. The germline V and J ends were trimmed by 0 bases and 0 bases, with 12 bases remaining between them. The CDR3 nucleotides read TGCAGCGTTGAAGACCCCCAGCGGACCTCCTACAATGAGCAGTTCTTC. It encodes CSVEDPQRTSYNEQFF.

This clonotype was seen a handful of times. CDR3 nucleotides: TGTGCCAGCAGCTTAGATAGAGCTAGCTTACCGGATACGCAGTATTTT. It encodes CASSLDRASLPDTQYF. The V and J genes are TRBV11-3 and TRBJ2-3; TRBD2 is a possible D gene (5 bases). Trimming stripped 0 bases from V and 6 bases from J, with 16 bases between. Per the germline V gene, CDR1 is SGHNT and CDR2 is YENEEA. The CDR3 has 16 residues.

The CDR3 coding sequence is TGCGCCAGCAGCCAAGCCGCCGGCGGGAGTAATGAAAAACTGTTTTTT. The encoded protein is CASSQAAGGSNEKLFF. The V gene is TRBV4-1, the J gene TRBJ1-4, with D unresolved. The germline V and J ends were trimmed by 1 base and 4 bases, with 13 bases remaining between them. The CDR3 totals 16 residues. Germline V gives CDR1 MGHRA, CDR2 YSYEKL.

The chain couples TRBV11-2 to TRBJ2-2, with D unresolved. The CDR3 contains 15 residues. Trimming removed 3 bases from V and 1 base from J, with 9 bases in between. Germline CDR1 and CDR2: SGHAT and FQNNGV. The CDR3 loop reads CASSFYGLNTGELFF. In DNA form, the CDR3 reads TGTGCCAGCAGCTTTTATGGCTTGAACACCGGGGAGCTGTTTTTT.

Points on this clonotype: It may be a read error: a sequence one base away is much more abundant. This rearrangement joins TRBV4-1 to TRBJ2-2, with TRBD2 matching 11 bases. The CDR3 is 17 residues long. Germline values: CDR1 MGHRA, CDR2 YSYEKL. This CDR3 reads CASSQETSGIYTGELLF. As DNA, the CDR3 is TGCGCCAGCAGCCAAGAGACTAGCGGGATTTACACCGGGGAGCTGCTTTTT.

In DNA, the CDR3 is TGCGCCAGCAGTGAGTCCTGGGAGGGAGAGACCCAGTACTTC. It yields the protein CASSESWEGETQYF. The rearrangement uses TRBV10-1 and TRBJ2-5; 7 positions match TRBD2. The CDR3 sequence is 14 residues long. Germline V lookup: CDR1 WNHNN, CDR2 SYGVQD (reference sequence). V dropped 0 bases and J dropped 4; count of bases not matched to a gene: 2.